This TCR beta chain was observed in a study of T cell responses to AZD1222 COVID-19 vaccine. Remarks on this clone: The target antigen is unknown.

V lost 2 bases to trimming and J lost 3 bases; unmatched junction nucleotides: 8. The CDR3 sequence is 16 residues long. Germline loops: CDR1 LGHNA, CDR2 YNFKEQ. The method was immunoSEQ multiplex PCR; TCRdb's version includes in-frame clones alone and lacks a portion of them. Counted here are roughly 99,000 clones, roughly nine tenths occurring once; the ten biggest clones make up 4.8%. General study points: At study baseline, merely five or six AZD1222 recipients were seropositive.

The sequence was collected from an adult who received the AZD1222 COVID-19 vaccine. Sequences were derived from peripheral blood, sampled 28 days after the second AZD1222 dose. The rearrangement joins TRBV4-2 to TRBJ2-3; 7 bases are a match to TRBD2. CDR3 DNA sequence: TGTGCCAGCAGCCAAAAGTCGAGCGGGGCTACAGATACGCAGTATTTT. Translation gives CASSQKSSGATDTQYF.